This TCR beta chain was retrieved from a study of control samples from healthy donors and cancer patients. This table comes from immunoSEQ multiplex PCR, and its TCRdb copy is limited to in-frame clones, with some not included. The sample records under 150,000 clones, 85% to 95% being singletons. Germline V gene lookup returns CDR1 MGHRA and CDR2 YSYEKL. J was trimmed by 2 bases and V by 2 bases; bases with no gene match: 4. The CDR3 is 15 amino acids. The source of this sequence is a man in his forties or fifties with head and neck cancer. The J gene is TRBJ2-5, the V gene TRBV4-1, with 8 bases identical to TRBD1. What was sequenced was PBMCs. CDR3 residues: CASSQPDRVQETQYF. CDR3 nucleotide sequence: TGCGCCAGCAGCCAACCGGACAGGGTTCAAGAGACCCAGTACTTC.